Listed below are T cell receptor beta chains from one sample, sequenced in a study of CD8+CD57+ T cells in acquired aplastic anemia. TCRdb passed the reads through MiXCR, listing each CDR3 protein once. The sample includes 200,000 to 250,000 distinct CDR3 sequences, 34% seen only once; the top ten take 1% to 1.3%. The sample taken for sequencing was sorted CD4+, CD8+, or CD8+CD57+ T cells (not recorded which) from PBMCs. The receptor set was obtained from a human donor in good health, serving as a control. CDR3s include the opening cysteine and the closing phenylalanine or tryptophan. D genes are given only for firm matches. Rows give clone size only sometimes, using once, few, many, or a class for an expanded clone.

TRBV5-5	TRBJ2-7	.	many	CASSYTGQSSYEQYF	TGTGCCAGCAGCTACACAGGGCAGAGCTCCTACGAGCAGTACTTC
TRBV9	TRBJ1-6	.	many	CASSPGIGSSPLHF	TGTGCCAGCAGCCCGGGCATTGGCTCGTCACCCCTCCACTTT
TRBV28	TRBJ1-2	.	few	CASSLWQGNYGYTF	TGTGCCAGCAGTTTGTGGCAGGGAAACTATGGCTACACCTTC
TRBV7-9	TRBJ2-7	TRBD2	.	CASSVAAGGYEQYF	TGTGCCAGCAGCGTAGCGGCGGGGGGCTACGAGCAGTACTTC
TRBV25-1	TRBJ2-1	.	.	CAGSRTCSYNEQFF	TGTGCCGGCAGCAGGACCTGCTCCTACAATGAGCAGTTCTTC
TRBV6-1	TRBJ2-7	TRBD1	.	CASSVGTGREQYF	TGTGCCAGCAGTGTCGGGACAGGGCGCGAGCAGTACTTC
TRBV5-1	TRBJ1-2	TRBD1	many	CASSPIGTVSYGYTF	TGCGCCAGCAGCCCGATAGGGACAGTGTCTTATGGCTACACCTTC
TRBV29-1	TRBJ2-7	.	once	CSATPPYEQYF	TGCAGCGCCACACCCCCCTACGAGCAGTACTTC
TRBV7-9	TRBJ2-3	.	many	CASSYATDTQYF	TGTGCCAGCAGCTACGCCACAGATACGCAGTATTTT
TRBV7-6	TRBJ1-1	.	many	CASGSTNTEAFF	TGTGCCAGCGGGTCAACTAACACTGAAGCTTTCTTT
TRBV6-5	TRBJ1-6	.	few	CASSYFIAGNSPLHF	TGTGCCAGCAGTTATTTTATAGCAGGGAATTCACCCCTCCACTTT
TRBV10-3	TRBJ2-2	TRBD2	many	CAISEPGEGRTGELFF	TGTGCCATCAGTGAACCCGGGGAGGGGCGGACCGGGGAGCTGTTTTTT
TRBV12-3/TRBV12-4	TRBJ1-1	.	few	CASTRRLNTEAFF	TGTGCCAGCACCAGGCGTTTGAACACTGAAGCTTTCTTT
TRBV25-1	TRBJ1-2	.	.	CAGSEQERYTF	TGTGCAGGCAGTGAACAGGAGCGCTACACCTTC
TRBV2	TRBJ1-1	.	many	CASSERFGLRHRNTEAFF	TGTGCCAGCAGTGAAAGGTTTGGGTTGCGCCATAGGAACACTGAAGCTTTCTTT
TRBV12-3/TRBV12-4	TRBJ1-5	.	many	CASSFEGLAQHF	TGTGCCAGCAGTTTCGAAGGTCTGGCCCAGCATTTT
TRBV15	TRBJ1-1	.	.	CATSRDQGNTEAFF	TGTGCCACCAGCAGAGATCAGGGAAACACTGAAGCTTTCTTT
TRBV12-3/TRBV12-4	TRBJ1-2	.	many	CASSLGLGPHGYTF	TGTGCCAGCAGTTTGGGTTTGGGTCCCCATGGCTACACCTTC
TRBV10-1	TRBJ2-3	TRBD1	many	CASSPWTGLGTQYF	TGCGCCAGCAGCCCGTGGACAGGGCTCGGTACGCAGTATTTT
TRBV5-5	TRBJ1-3	.	.	CASSGLQGIGNTIYF	TGTGCCAGCAGCGGACTCCAGGGTATAGGAAACACCATATATTTT
TRBV7-6	TRBJ1-2	TRBD1	many	CASSVGTAYGYTF	TGTGCCAGCAGCGTTGGGACAGCCTATGGCTACACCTTC
TRBV30	TRBJ1-6	.	many	CAWSFTDNSPLHF	TGTGCCTGGAGTTTCACGGATAATTCACCCCTCCACTTT
TRBV7-2	TRBJ2-3	.	once	CASSLANPGVTTDTQYF	TGTGCCAGCAGCTTAGCAAACCCGGGGGTTACCACAGATACGCAGTATTTT
TRBV10-3	TRBJ1-1	.	.	CAIRAGKVMNTEAFF	TGTGCCATCAGGGCAGGCAAAGTCATGAACACTGAAGCTTTCTTT
TRBV6-2/TRBV6-3	TRBJ1-6	.	many	CASSNGRSPPLHF	TGTGCCAGCAGCAATGGACGCAGCCCTCCCCTCCACTTT
TRBV5-5	TRBJ2-7	.	many	CASSLEGPYEQYF	TGTGCCAGCAGCTTAGAGGGACCCTACGAGCAGTACTTC
TRBV11-1	TRBJ2-7	.	once	CASSLSGDSSYEQYF	TGTGCCAGCAGCTTAAGCGGGGACAGCTCCTACGAGCAGTACTTC
TRBV19	TRBJ2-7	TRBD2	.	CASSVELAGEEQYF	TGTGCCAGTAGTGTTGAACTAGCGGGGGAGGAGCAGTACTTC
TRBV20-1	TRBJ1-3	.	many	CSASSQGDTIYF	TGCAGTGCTAGTAGCCAGGGCGACACCATATATTTT
TRBV5-1	TRBJ1-2	TRBD1	once	CASSSDRTPYGYTF	TGCGCCAGCTCGTCGGACAGGACTCCCTATGGCTACACCTTC
TRBV7-3	TRBJ2-5	TRBD2	many	CASSLASGGAGETQYF	TGTGCCAGCAGCTTAGCTAGCGGGGGGGCCGGAGAGACCCAGTACTTC
TRBV19	TRBJ2-6	.	many	CASTTSSGANVLTF	TGTGCCAGTACCACCAGCTCTGGGGCCAACGTCCTGACTTTC
TRBV5-1	TRBJ1-2	.	many	CASRPFTRGDGYTF	TGCGCCAGCAGACCCTTCACAAGGGGCGATGGCTACACCTTC
TRBV5-1	TRBJ2-7	.	.	CASSKDVGLINEQYF	TGCGCCAGCAGCAAGGACGTGGGTCTCATCAACGAGCAGTACTTC
TRBV2	TRBJ2-6	.	.	CASLSSSGANVLTF	TGTGCCAGCCTTAGCAGCTCTGGGGCCAACGTCCTGACTTTC
TRBV7-9	TRBJ1-2	.	.	CASSLSGGSAGYTF	TGTGCCAGCAGCTTATCGGGGGGCTCCGCTGGCTACACCTTC
TRBV2	TRBJ2-7	TRBD1	.	CASSVATGYRYEQYF	TGTGCCAGCAGTGTAGCGACAGGGTACCGCTACGAGCAGTACTTC
TRBV20-1	TRBJ2-7	TRBD1	many	CSARGDRGTYEQYF	TGCAGTGCTAGAGGAGACAGGGGTACCTACGAGCAGTACTTC
TRBV12-3/TRBV12-4	TRBJ2-5	.	.	CASSPPSGGSLETQYF	TGTGCCAGCAGTCCCCCTAGTGGGGGTAGTTTAGAGACCCAGTACTTC
TRBV10-3	TRBJ1-5	TRBD1	few	CASSDGQGNQPQHF	TGTGCCAGCAGTGACGGACAGGGTAATCAGCCCCAGCATTTT
TRBV20-1	TRBJ2-7	.	many	CSARDSRGAQDEQYF	TGCAGTGCTAGAGATAGTCGTGGGGCCCAGGACGAGCAGTACTTC
TRBV5-1	TRBJ1-2	.	.	CASSLEWTFNYGYTF	TGCGCCAGCAGCTTGGAGTGGACATTTAACTATGGCTACACCTTC
TRBV20-1	TRBJ1-4	.	many	CSASSVSTNEKLFF	TGCAGTGCTAGTTCGGTTTCAACTAATGAAAAACTGTTTTTT
TRBV12-3/TRBV12-4	TRBJ1-2	.	many	CASSFGRRTNYGYTF	TGTGCCAGCAGTTTTGGTAGGAGAACTAACTATGGCTACACCTTC
TRBV25-1	TRBJ2-7	.	.	CASGRGYEQYF	TGTGCCAGCGGACGGGGTTACGAGCAGTACTTC
TRBV10-3	TRBJ2-3	TRBD2	many	CAISEGWAGAGTDTQYF	TGTGCCATCAGTGAGGGCTGGGCGGGAGCGGGCACAGATACGCAGTATTTT
TRBV2	TRBJ2-7	TRBD2	once	CASSVLAGADYEQYF	TGTGCCAGCAGTGTGCTAGCGGGGGCTGATTACGAGCAGTACTTC
TRBV7-9	TRBJ2-1	TRBD1	many	CASSFSRGNEQFF	TGTGCCAGCAGCTTCTCCAGGGGGAATGAGCAGTTCTTC
TRBV5-8	TRBJ2-3	TRBD2	.	CATRVRAGGDTQYF	TGTGCCACCCGTGTGCGGGCGGGGGGCGATACGCAGTATTTT
TRBV2	TRBJ1-4	TRBD1	many	CASNAATGFEKLFF	TGTGCCAGCAACGCCGCGACAGGGTTTGAAAAACTGTTTTTT
TRBV14	TRBJ1-2	.	many	CASSQDSSRASYGYTF	TGTGCCAGCAGCCAAGATTCGAGCAGGGCAAGCTATGGCTACACCTTC
TRBV29-1	TRBJ2-7	TRBD1	.	CSVGAGTDSYEQYF	TGCAGCGTTGGGGCCGGGACAGATTCCTACGAGCAGTACTTC
TRBV4-2	TRBJ2-7	.	.	CASSQKRTRGSFYEQYF	TGTGCCAGCAGCCAAAAAAGAACAAGGGGTAGTTTCTACGAGCAGTACTTC
TRBV6-1	TRBJ2-2	.	.	CASISRQFANTGELFF	TGTGCCAGCATAAGCCGACAGTTCGCGAACACCGGGGAGCTGTTTTTT
TRBV24-1	TRBJ1-4	TRBD1	.	CATRQGELFF	TGTGCCACCAGACAGGGGGAACTGTTTTTT
TRBV5-6	TRBJ1-2	.	few	CASSPGGGIYGYTF	TGTGCCAGCAGCCCGGGGGGCGGCATCTATGGCTACACCTTC